This T cell receptor beta chain was captured in a study of Ad26.COV2.S vaccination and SARS-CoV-2 variants. As for the study in general: Donor participated within the Ad26.COV2.S arm of the COV1001 trial. Once or twice, 56 days apart, Ad26.COV2.S was delivered intramuscularly.

V lost 7 bases and J lost 4, with 10 bases in between. This CDR3 spans 12 amino acids. Looked up from germline, CDR1 is SNHLY and CDR2 is FYNNEI. Treatment of the sample: roughly 19 received Ad26.COV2.S at low or high dose, single or two shots; 5 received placebo; per-sample allocation not given. The samples date from day 63 after the first vaccine or placebo injection. Donation was by an adult aged 18-55 years who was in Boston. The repertoire was sequenced with immunoSEQ multiplex PCR; TCRdb's copy has only in-frame clones and lacks some. This sample yields over 300,000 clones, of which about four fifths are seen a single time; 7.4% belongs to the top ten.

The rearrangement joins TRBV2 to TRBJ1-1; no clear D gene. This receptor was taken from a person aged 18 to 59 who received the Ad26.COV2.S COVID-19 vaccine or a placebo. The material sequenced was peripheral blood, taken in a trial of Ad26.COV2.S vaccine versus placebo. The CDR3 spells CASIGVRTEAFF. CDR3 DNA sequence: TGTGCCAGCATCGGGGTTCGCACTGAAGCTTTCTTT.